A single T cell receptor beta chain is shown here with its context. Its cognate antigen has yet to be identified. Base qualities are not provided; no much larger clone lies one nucleotide away. V sheds 1 base and J sheds 12 bases, leaving 11 bases between their ends. From the cysteine through the phenylalanine, the CDR3 covers 12 amino acids. Here the CDR3 DNA is all that survives: 36 bases in frame from base 1. From a lookup of the germline V gene, CDR1 and CDR2 are SGHTA and FQGNSA. This sample was taken from a study of T cell changes during pregnancy in multiple sclerosis (dated by TCRdb to about 2019). Looking at the study overall: In women with multiple sclerosis, the researchers looked at how the T cell repertoire shifted as pregnancy progressed.

Libraries were made using the immunoSEQ multiplex PCR assay. This immuneACCESS table, as held by TCRdb, lists in-frame sequences with V and J called but not all clones. Of the missing ones, under half trace to an unresolved V gene in checked studies; the others have no known cause. The table for this sample lists fewer than 30,000 clones; over 85% of them were counted only once. The biggest ten clones account for 0.65% to 0.9% of the sample. This chain is built from TRBV7-2 and TRBJ2-3, and the D gene may be TRBD2, 5 bases matching. The TCR was taken from a female donor with multiple sclerosis, enrolled in a pregnancy study. The sequencing used CD4+ T cells from peripheral blood mononuclear cells, collected in the first trimester of pregnancy. The DNA reads as follows: TGTGCCAGCAGCTTAGACCGGGGTCTCCAGTATTTT. This codes for CASSLDRGLQYF.